The 30 T cell receptor beta chains presented below share a single source sample, sequenced in a study of blood T cell repertoires in COVID-19. Data came from immunoSEQ multiplex PCR; TCRdb stores just in-frame clones and leaves some out. The sample has 120,000 to 150,000 clones; about four fifths are singletons. The sample was peripheral blood. These receptor sequences come from a human donor in a cohort sampled during active COVID-19.

The chain has TRBV7-9 and TRBJ1-2; D not resolved. CDR1 is SEHNR and CDR2 is FQNEAQ in the germline V gene (reference sequence). Trimming took 6 bases from V and 3 from J, leaving 14 bases between them. The CDR3 covers 14 residues. In DNA form, the CDR3 reads TGTGCCAGCAGTTTCTTTCAGGATTACTATGGCTACACCTTC. It yields the protein CASSFFQDYYGYTF.

The chain joins TRBV7-2 to TRBJ2-7, with 8 bases fitting TRBD1. The CDR3 contains 15 residues. Germline trimming cut 5 bases from V and 2 bases from J; bases unmatched to any gene: 8. Germline V gives CDR1 SGHTA, CDR2 FQGNSA. The CDR3 loop is CASSRAGTGTYEQYF. CDR3 nucleotide sequence: TGTGCCAGCAGCAGGGCTGGGACAGGAACCTACGAGCAGTACTTC. Using reference TRBV7-2 and TRBJ2-7 for the parts outside the CDR3, the full variable domain is GAGVSQSPSNKVTEKGKDVELRCDPISGHTALYWYRQSLGQGLEFLIYFQGNSAPDKSGLPSDRFSAERTGGSVSTLTIQRTQQEDSAVYLCASSRAGTGTYEQYFGPGTRLTVT.

The V call is TRBV28, the J call TRBJ2-5, with 7 bases matching TRBD2. The CDR3 has 15 residues. Germline V gene lookup returns CDR1 MDHEN and CDR2 SYDVKM. V lost 1 base and J lost 4; bases outside the gene matches: 6. Here the CDR3 DNA reads TGTGCCAGCAGTTTATATACAGCGGGACGAGAGACCCAGTACTTC. Protein: CASSLYTAGRETQYF.

The rearrangement links TRBV10-3 to TRBJ1-2, with 11 bases matching TRBD1. Losses at the gene ends were 6 bases for V and 7 bases for J; bases not matched to a gene: 13. Germline V gene lookup returns CDR1 ENHRY and CDR2 SYGVKD. The CDR3 contains 16 residues. The CDR3 loop is CAISLGQGASPSGYTF. For the CDR3, the DNA is TGTGCCATCAGCCTAGGACAGGGGGCGTCCCCTAGTGGCTACACCTTC.

This rearrangement joins TRBV6-5 to TRBJ1-1, with D perhaps TRBD1 (6 bases). The germline V gene has CDR1 MNHEY and CDR2 SVGAGI. The CDR3 contains 13 residues. The V gene lost 6 bases and the J gene lost 4 bases, with 12 bases spanning the gap. The CDR3 is CASSGTSGTEAFF. The CDR3 DNA follows: TGTGCCAGCAGCGGGACATCGGGCACTGAAGCTTTCTTT.

The count of this clone is one. This chain links TRBV7-3 with TRBJ2-2, with 7 bases that match TRBD1. This CDR3 region has 15 residues. V was pared by 8 bases and J by 3 bases, with 9 bases of the junction left unmatched. Looked up from germline, CDR1 is SGHTA and CDR2 is FQGTGA. CDR3 region: CASARAGGDTGELFF. The CDR3 coding sequence is TGTGCCAGCGCAAGGGCAGGGGGAGACACCGGGGAGCTGTTTTTT.

This clone was seen once. The V and J genes are TRBV5-1 and TRBJ2-7; 9 bases align to TRBD1. Unmatched junction bases numbered 7, after V lost 4 bases and J lost 5 bases. The CDR3 contains 14 residues. CDR1 and CDR2 (germline): SGHRS, YFSETQ. CDR3 amino acids: CASSGGTGTNEQYF. For the CDR3, the DNA is TGCGCCAGCAGCGGGGGGACAGGGACCAACGAGCAGTACTTC.

The V call is TRBV6-5, the J call TRBJ2-2; D may be TRBD2 (6 bases). CDR1 and CDR2 from the germline V gene are MNHEY and SVGAGI. The CDR3 loop spans 14 amino acids. The V end was cut by 8 bases, the J end by 5 bases, with 15 bases between. Here the CDR3 reads CASLRGDRTGELFF. In nucleotides, the CDR3 is TGTGCCAGCCTGCGCGGGGATAGAACCGGGGAGCTGTTTTTT.

The CDR3 loop reads CASSIEKGRATEAFF. The CDR3 region has the DNA TGTGCCAGTAGTATAGAAAAGGGGAGGGCCACTGAAGCTTTCTTT. V is TRBV19 and J is TRBJ1-1; possibly TRBD1 for D (5 bases). CDR3 length: 15 residues. The germline V gene has CDR1 LNHDA and CDR2 SQIVND (reference sequence). V lost 0 bases and J 4 bases, leaving 12 bases between the germline ends.

The rearrangement joins TRBV14 to TRBJ2-2; 9 bases align to TRBD1. V lost 1 base and J lost 4; bases outside the gene matches: 4. The germline V gene has CDR1 SGHDN and CDR2 FVKESK. The CDR3 runs 16 residues. The CDR3 sequence: CASSQVTGGFTGELFF. CDR3 nucleotide sequence: TGTGCCAGCAGCCAAGTGACAGGGGGATTCACCGGGGAGCTGTTTTTT. Full variable domain (missing parts from reference TRBV14 and TRBJ2-2): EAGVTQFPSHSVIEKGQTVTLRCDPISGHDNLYWYRRVMGKEIKFLLHFVKESKQDESGMPNNRFLAERTGGTYSTLKVQPAELEDSGVYFCASSQVTGGFTGELFFGEGSRLTVL.

V and J are TRBV5-1 and TRBJ2-1; D call uncertain. Trimming shortened V by 2 bases and J by 5 bases, and 5 bases separated the two germline ends. CDR3 length: 12 amino acids. Germline V gene data show CDR1 as SGHRS and CDR2 as YFSETQ. The CDR3, as DNA: TGCGCCAGCAGCTTAAATAACAATGAGCAGTTCTTC. It specifies CASSLNNNEQFF.

This clone showed up just a few times. This rearrangement joins TRBV7-2 to TRBJ1-6; D not resolved. CDR3 length equals 15 residues. V gave up 5 bases and J gave up 7 bases, with 15 bases separating them. Germline CDR1 is SGHTA and CDR2 is FQGNSA. In nucleotides, the CDR3 is TGTGCCAGCAGCCCCTACCCCAATGAAAATTCACCCCTCCACTTT. Its translation is CASSPYPNENSPLHF. The whole variable domain, remainder taken from reference TRBV7-2 and TRBJ1-6, is GAGVSQSPSNKVTEKGKDVELRCDPISGHTALYWYRQSLGQGLEFLIYFQGNSAPDKSGLPSDRFSAERTGGSVSTLTIQRTQQEDSAVYLCASSPYPNENSPLHFGNGTRLTVT.

This clone was detected once. The rearrangement links TRBV6-5 to TRBJ1-2, with D perhaps matching TRBD1 (6 bases). The germline V gene encodes CDR1 MNHEY and CDR2 SVGAGI. The CDR3 is made up of 13 amino acids. Trimming took off 2 bases at V and 10 bases at J, with 14 bases between the two ends. CDR3 nucleotides: TGTGCCAGCAGTTACGACGAGGGACATGTCTACACCTTC. It yields the protein CASSYDEGHVYTF.

The sample holds a few counts of this clone. The V call is TRBV25-1, the J call TRBJ1-2, with D unresolved. The V gene lost 1 base and the J gene lost 5 bases, with 17 bases spanning the gap. The CDR3 is made up of 16 amino acids. CDR1 is MGHDK and CDR2 is SYGVNS in the germline V gene. CDR3 sequence: CASSELYGNAGYGYTF. The CDR3 DNA sequence: TGTGCCAGCAGTGAATTATATGGGAATGCGGGGTATGGCTACACCTTC.

The gene calls are TRBV7-2 and TRBJ1-2; 8 bases map to TRBD1. V shed 8 bases, J shed 0 bases, and the junction held 11 bases outside the gene matches. This CDR3 has 16 residues. Germline V CDR1 and CDR2: SGHTA, FQGNSA. This chain's CDR3 is CASGPRGRFTNYGYTF. The CDR3 DNA is TGTGCCAGCGGTCCCAGGGGGCGGTTTACTAACTATGGCTACACCTTC.

This rearrangement joins TRBV5-5 to TRBJ1-1; D unresolved. V lost 0 bases and J lost 0, with 12 bases in between. Germline CDR1 is SGHKS and CDR2 is YYEKEE (reference sequence). The CDR3 loop spans 16 amino acids. This chain's CDR3 is CASSLEMTRMNTEAFF. The CDR3 bases are TGTGCCAGCAGCTTGGAGATGACTCGTATGAACACTGAAGCTTTCTTT. The full variable domain, in which reference TRBV5-5 and TRBJ1-1 provide the parts outside the CDR3, is DAGVTQSPTHLIKTRGQQVTLRCSPISGHKSVSWYQQVLGQGPQFIFQYYEKEERGRGNFPDRFSARQFPNYSSELNVNALLLGDSALYLCASSLEMTRMNTEAFFGQGTRLTVV.

The V gene is TRBV3-1 (or the pseudogene TRBV3-2), the J gene TRBJ2-7; D is ambiguous. This CDR3 has 14 residues. The germline V gene encodes CDR1 LGHDT and CDR2 YNNKEL (reference sequence). Trimming shortened V by 1 base and J by 12 bases, and 19 bases separated the two germline ends. The CDR3 is CASSQGAESSIAYF. The CDR3 nucleotides are TGTGCCAGCAGCCAAGGGGCTGAGAGTTCTATTGCGTACTTC.

The rearrangement uses TRBV12-5 and TRBJ2-1; D is perhaps TRBD2 (5 bases). Germline CDR1 and CDR2: LGHNT and FRNRAP. Trimming removed 0 bases at V and 8 bases at J, with 14 bases between. This CDR3 has 15 residues. The CDR3 DNA is TGTGCTAGTGGTTTGGTACCTGGCAGCGGCTATGAGCAGTTCTTC. It translates to CASGLVPGSGYEQFF. The whole variable domain, remainder taken from reference TRBV12-5 and TRBJ2-1, is DARVTQTPRHKVTEMGQEVTMRCQPILGHNTVFWYRQTMMQGLELLAYFRNRAPLDDSGMPKDRFSAEMPDATLATLKIQPSEPRDSAVYFCASGLVPGSGYEQFFGPGTRLTVL.

This chain connects TRBV12-3 or TRBV12-4 to TRBJ2-3; perhaps TRBD1 as D (5 bases). Deletions cut 7 bases from V and 5 bases from J, with 10 bases between. This CDR3 contains 12 residues. The CDR3 coding sequence is TGTGCCAGCAACAAAGGGGTAGATACGCAGTATTTT. It translates to CASNKGVDTQYF.

The chain recombines TRBV5-1 with TRBJ1-1; TRBD1 matches 8 bases. CDR1 and CDR2 (germline): SGHRS, YFSETQ. V gave up 0 bases and J gave up 4 bases; unmatched junction bases: 5. This CDR3 is built from 15 residues. The chain's CDR3 is CASSLGQGAATEAFF. The CDR3 DNA is TGCGCCAGCAGCTTGGGGCAGGGGGCGGCCACTGAAGCTTTCTTT.

The chain carries TRBV13 and TRBJ2-1, with D tentatively TRBD2 (5 bases). The CDR3 has 12 amino acids. The V end lost 3 bases, the J end lost 9 bases, and 9 bases lay between the germline ends. CDR1 PRHDT and CDR2 FYEKMQ come from the germline V gene (reference sequence). The CDR3, as DNA: TGTGCCAGCAGCTTCGATCGGGGTGAGCAGTTCTTC. Protein: CASSFDRGEQFF.

The chain recombines TRBV5-1 with TRBJ2-2; tentative D call: TRBD1 (5 bases). Germline assignment: CDR1 SGHRS and CDR2 YFSETQ. Deletions cut 4 bases from V and 1 base from J, with 8 bases between. CDR3 length: 14 residues. In nucleotides, the CDR3 is TGCGCCAGCAGCGCCGACAGGAACACCGGGGAGCTGTTTTTT. Residues: CASSADRNTGELFF.

The chain recombines TRBV25-1 with TRBJ2-1, with TRBD2 matching over 14 bases. The length of the CDR3 is 16 residues. V trimming: 5 bases; J trimming: 8 bases; junction bases outside the gene matches: 8. Germline V CDR1 and CDR2: MGHDK, SYGVNS. The DNA for the CDR3 is TGTGCCAGCAGTCTGACTAGCGGGGGGGCCGATCATGAGCAGTTCTTC. Translation: CASSLTSGGADHEQFF.

The gene calls are TRBV6-1 and TRBJ1-2; 10 bases match TRBD1. Trimming removed 5 bases from V and 4 bases from J; junction bases left unmatched: 7. CDR1 is MNHNS and CDR2 is SASEGT in the germline V gene. There are 15 residues in the CDR3. The CDR3 region has the DNA TGTGCCAGCAGTTCCAAAAGGACAGGGGGCTATGGCTACACCTTC. Its translation: CASSSKRTGGYGYTF.

For the CDR3, the DNA is TGTGCCAGCAGAGACCGGGACAGGAGCTCCTATAATTCACCCCTCCACTTT. This encodes CASRDRDRSSYNSPLHF. The chain uses TRBV2 and TRBJ1-6; 8 nucleotides align to TRBD1. The CDR3 sequence is 17 residues long. The germline V gene has CDR1 SNHLY and CDR2 FYNNEI. The junction had 7 bases not matched to a gene; V was cut back by 6 bases and J by 0 bases.

The chain couples TRBV28 to TRBJ1-2; D might be TRBD1 (5 bases). V lost 4 bases and J 3 bases, leaving 15 bases between the germline ends. CDR3 size: 15 residues. Germline CDR1 MDHEN, CDR2 SYDVKM. CDR3 sequence: CASSYRQGPDYGYTF. CDR3 coding DNA: TGTGCCAGCAGTTACCGCCAGGGTCCCGACTATGGCTACACCTTC.

The chain links TRBV3-1 (or the pseudogene TRBV3-2) to TRBJ2-3; D may be TRBD2 (6 bases). Germline V gives CDR1 LGHDT, CDR2 YNNKEL (reference sequence). Deletions cut 2 bases from V and 8 bases from J, with 14 bases between. This CDR3 comprises 14 residues. The DNA of the CDR3 is TGTGCCAGCAGCCAATTAGGGACTTTAGGTACGCAGTATTTT. It is translated as CASSQLGTLGTQYF.

The rearrangement uses TRBV5-1 and TRBJ2-5; 7 bases line up with TRBD1. Germline CDR1 and CDR2: SGHRS and YFSETQ. The CDR3 spans 16 residues. V dropped 4 bases and J dropped 0; count of bases not matched to a gene: 9. In nucleotides, the CDR3 is TGCGCCAGCAGCGCTACAGGACAGGCGTACCAAGAGACCCAGTACTTC. It specifies CASSATGQAYQETQYF.

The genes are TRBV2 and TRBJ1-4; D is unresolved. The V end lost 10 bases, the J end lost 0 bases, and 15 bases lay between the germline ends. The CDR3 sequence is 15 residues long. Germline V gene sequence: CDR1 SNHLY, CDR2 FYNNEI. The CDR3 DNA is TGTGCCACCCAAAGAGACACCGCAACTAATGAAAAACTGTTTTTT. Its protein is CATQRDTATNEKLFF.

J is TRBJ2-6 and V is TRBV4-1; tentatively, D is TRBD2 (5 bases). Per germline, CDR1 MGHRA and CDR2 YSYEKL. Trimming left V 1 base short and J 0 bases short, with 16 bases between. The CDR3 contains 19 residues. As DNA, the CDR3 is TGCGCCAGCAGCCAAGCCCTCGGATTCGGGGACTCTGGGGCCAACGTCCTGACTTTC. Amino acid sequence: CASSQALGFGDSGANVLTF.